Below are 27 T cell receptor beta chains sequenced from a single sample in a study of OX40 agonist ivuxolimab in advanced cancers. The library came from the immunoSEQ multiplex PCR assay. This immuneACCESS table, as held by TCRdb, lists in-frame sequences with V and J called but not all clones. Of the missing ones, under half trace to an unresolved V gene in checked studies; the others have no known cause. This sample gives more than 60,000 clones in total; 80% to 90% of them show up just once. Clones ranked in the top ten supply 4% of the sample. The sample here was CD4+ or CD8+ T cells sorted from blood, taken in a trial of the OX40 agonist ivuxolimab. Receptor source: an adult with an advanced solid tumor such as melanoma, head and neck, liver or kidney cancer.

V usage is TRBV11-3 and J usage is TRBJ2-7, with D perhaps matching TRBD2 (6 bases). The CDR3 length is 15 residues. The V end lost 1 base, the J end lost 0 bases, and 10 bases lay between the germline ends. CDR1 SGHNT and CDR2 YENEEA come from the germline V gene. In DNA, the CDR3 is TGTGCCAGCAGCTTAGGGGGGGAGCGCTCCTACGAGCAGTACTTC. Translation gives CASSLGGERSYEQYF.

The chain joins TRBV5-1 to TRBJ2-6; tentatively, D is TRBD1 or TRBD2 (5 bases each). V gave up 4 bases and J gave up 1 base, with 15 bases separating them. CDR3 length equals 17 residues. CDR1 SGHRS and CDR2 YFSETQ come from the germline V gene. CDR3 loop: CASSGTHTRSGANVLTF. In DNA form, the CDR3 reads TGCGCCAGCAGCGGGACCCACACCAGATCTGGGGCCAACGTCCTGACTTTC. The variable domain in full, completed from reference TRBV5-1 and TRBJ2-6, reads KAGVTQTPRYLIKTRGQQVTLSCSPISGHRSVSWYQQTPGQGLQFLFEYFSETQRNKGNFPGRFSGRQFSNSRSEMNVSTLELGDSALYLCASSGTHTRSGANVLTFGAGSRLTVL.

V usage is TRBV6-1 and J usage is TRBJ1-1; D is unclear. Between the trimmed V and J ends, which lost 7 bases and 8 bases, there was a span of 11 bases. The CDR3 spans 11 residues. Germline V gene lookup returns CDR1 MNHNS and CDR2 SASEGT. The CDR3 loop reads CASTGTREAFF. CDR3 sequence (DNA): TGTGCCAGCACCGGAACTAGAGAAGCTTTCTTT.

The rearrangement uses TRBV5-5 and TRBJ2-7, with TRBD1 identical over 8 bases. The CDR3 extends over 15 amino acids. CDR1 is SGHKS, CDR2 YYEKEE, per germline (reference sequence). J gave up 1 base and V 2 bases, and 5 bases lay outside the gene matches. This chain's CDR3 is CASSFSGQVSYEQYF. CDR3 bases: TGTGCCAGCAGCTTTTCGGGACAGGTGTCCTACGAGCAGTACTTC.

This chain links TRBV28 with TRBJ2-6; D is undetermined. V was pared by 5 bases and J by 0 bases, with 8 bases between. Germline V CDR1 and CDR2: MDHEN, SYDVKM. The CDR3 is 15 residues long. CDR3 sequence reads: CASSPSPSGANVLTF. The CDR3 bases are TGTGCCAGCAGTCCGTCTCCCTCTGGGGCCAACGTCCTGACTTTC.

The rearrangement uses TRBV2 and TRBJ2-7; 9 bases match TRBD1. Trimming cost V 4 bases and J 2 bases; bases outside gene matches: 6. The CDR3 has 15 residues. CDR1 and CDR2 from the germline V gene are SNHLY and FYNNEI. This CDR3 is CASSVSGQGPYEQYF. In DNA, the CDR3 is TGTGCCAGCAGTGTCTCGGGACAGGGACCCTACGAGCAGTACTTC.

The CDR3 region has the DNA TGTGCCAGTAGCCAACTAGCACGAACAGATACGCAGTATTTT. This codes for CASSQLARTDTQYF. The chain uses TRBV19 and TRBJ2-3; D is possibly TRBD2 (6 bases). The CDR3 runs 14 residues. Germline lookup yields CDR1 LNHDA and CDR2 SQIVND (reference sequence). V lost 6 bases and J 3 bases, leaving 13 bases between the germline ends.

V usage is TRBV28 and J usage is TRBJ2-2; no clear D. The CDR3 has 13 residues. With 3 bases removed from V and 6 bases from J, the gap between germline ends came to 8 bases. CDR1 and CDR2 (germline): MDHEN, SYDVKM. CDR3 DNA sequence: TGTGCCAGCAGTTTCGGTTCTCCCGGGGAGCTGTTTTTT. Amino acids: CASSFGSPGELFF.

The chain couples TRBV7-9 to TRBJ1-1; the D is unclear. Germline values: CDR1 SEHNR, CDR2 FQNEAQ (reference sequence). V was cut by 5 bases and J by 4 bases, with 11 bases left in between. The CDR3 length is 13 residues. Here the CDR3 DNA reads TGTGCCAGCAGCACCTCCCGGGGCACTGAAGCTTTCTTT. Its protein is CASSTSRGTEAFF.

The V call is TRBV18, the J call TRBJ2-2; D remains unclear. Trimming shortened V by 3 bases and J by 0 bases, and 11 bases separated the two germline ends. Per germline, CDR1 KGHSH and CDR2 LQKENI. The CDR3 loop spans 16 amino acids. CDR3 sequence reads: CASSPQTYANTGELFF. The CDR3 nucleotides read TGTGCCAGCTCACCTCAGACTTACGCGAACACCGGGGAGCTGTTTTTT.

The chain joins TRBV7-2 to TRBJ2-3, with 12 bases that match TRBD2. The CDR3 has 16 residues. Unmatched junction bases numbered 6, after V lost 3 bases and J lost 5 bases. Looked up from germline, CDR1 is SGHTA and CDR2 is FQGNSA. CDR3 nucleotide sequence: TGTGCCAGCAGCTTGCTAGCGGGAGGGCCGGGAGATACGCAGTATTTT. Its protein product is CASSLLAGGPGDTQYF.

This clone was found once. The chain combines TRBV5-4 with TRBJ2-5; maybe TRBD2 (6 bases). The better agreement between TRBJ2-7 and the DNA end casts doubt on the J call. The CDR3 is made up of 13 amino acids. Germline V gives CDR1 SGHNT, CDR2 YYREEE (reference sequence). The CDR3 DNA follows: TGTGCCAGCAAAGCGGGCGACCCCTACGAGCAGTACTTC. It translates to CASKAGDPYEQYF.

V is TRBV30 and J is TRBJ2-2, with D tentatively TRBD1 or TRBD2 (5 bases each). Germline CDR1 and CDR2: GTSNPN and SVGIG (reference sequence). Trimming took off 7 bases at V and 1 base at J, with 13 bases between the two ends. The CDR3 loop spans 14 amino acids. CDR3 sequence: CASGLRGNTGELFF. As DNA, the CDR3 is TGTGCCTCGGGGTTAAGGGGGAACACCGGGGAGCTGTTTTTT.

This rearrangement joins TRBV5-8 to TRBJ2-7, with D maybe TRBD1 (6 bases). The germline CDR1 and CDR2 sequences are SGHTS and YDEGEE. The CDR3 runs to 14 residues. V was clipped by 1 base and J by 2 bases, with 10 bases between them. CDR3: CASSLTRDTYEQYF. DNA of the CDR3: TGTGCCAGCAGCTTGACCCGGGACACCTACGAGCAGTACTTC.

The chain employs TRBV7-3 and TRBJ2-1; 12 bases are a match to TRBD2. Germline CDR1 SGHTA, CDR2 FQGTGA. The CDR3 loop spans 17 amino acids. V was pared by 5 bases and J by 0 bases, with 5 bases of the junction left unmatched. CDR3 DNA sequence: TGTGCCAGCAGCCCGACTAGCGGGAGCCCCTCCTACAATGAGCAGTTCTTC. Translation: CASSPTSGSPSYNEQFF.

The genes are TRBV6-1 and TRBJ2-7; D is unresolved. The germline V and J ends were trimmed by 0 bases and 6 bases, with 12 bases remaining between them. Germline V gene lookup returns CDR1 MNHNS and CDR2 SASEGT. This CDR3 has 14 amino acids. In DNA, the CDR3 is TGTGCCAGCAGTGAAGCCTCAAATAAAGGCGAGCAGTACTTC. It yields the protein CASSEASNKGEQYF.

The rearrangement joins TRBV28 to TRBJ2-3; 7 positions agree with TRBD2. The germline CDR1 and CDR2 sequences are MDHEN and SYDVKM. This CDR3 comprises 15 residues. V shed 8 bases and J 1 base; nucleotides not matched to a gene: 9. The CDR3 DNA sequence: TGTGCCAGCCTGGGCGGGAGCGGGGGCACAGATACGCAGTATTTT. Amino acid sequence: CASLGGSGGTDTQYF.

The CDR3 loop is CASSRSGSFNEKLFF. The CDR3 DNA follows: TGTGCCAGCTCACGCTCCGGCAGCTTTAATGAAAAACTGTTTTTT. The chain employs TRBV18 and TRBJ1-4; D not resolved. The CDR3 consists of 15 residues. The germline gives CDR1 KGHSH, CDR2 LQKENI. Trimming cost V 4 bases and J 4 bases, with 13 bases left between them.

The chain uses TRBV6-6 and TRBJ1-1; no firm D call. Germline V gene sequence: CDR1 MNHNY, CDR2 SVGAGI (reference sequence). The CDR3 runs to 14 residues. The V gene lost 2 bases and the J gene lost 4 bases, with 11 bases spanning the gap. The CDR3 nucleotides read TGTGCCAGCAGTTACAGGGCCGGCGGCACTGAAGCTTTCTTT. As protein: CASSYRAGGTEAFF.

The CDR3 region is CASSLDGQGHTEAFF. DNA for the CDR3: TGCGCCAGCAGCCTAGACGGCCAGGGGCACACTGAAGCTTTCTTT. This sequence joins TRBV5-1 and TRBJ1-1, with a tentative D call TRBD1 (6 bases). The CDR3 contains 15 residues. The V gene lost 4 bases and the J gene lost 3 bases, with 16 bases spanning the gap. Germline V gene sequence: CDR1 SGHRS, CDR2 YFSETQ.

The chain employs TRBV6-5 and TRBJ1-1, with 7 bases matching TRBD1. In germline, CDR1 is MNHEY, CDR2 SVGAGI. This CDR3 has 14 amino acids. Unmatched junction bases numbered 6, after V lost 4 bases and J lost 4 bases. CDR3 sequence reads: CASSLDRAPTEAFF. CDR3 bases: TGTGCCAGCAGTTTAGACAGGGCCCCCACTGAAGCTTTCTTT.

The V gene is TRBV28, the J gene TRBJ1-1; 7 bases are shared with TRBD1. There are 14 residues in the CDR3. Germline CDR1 is MDHEN and CDR2 is SYDVKM. V lost 6 bases, J lost 5 bases, and 9 bases stayed unmatched. This chain's CDR3 is CASSKPTGFTEAFF. For the CDR3, the DNA is TGTGCCAGCAGCAAACCGACAGGGTTTACTGAAGCTTTCTTT.

V gene TRBV9 combines with J gene TRBJ1-1; no definite D call. The CDR3 covers 13 residues. The V and J ends lost 3 bases and 2 bases respectively, with 8 bases between them. CDR1 is SGDLS, CDR2 YYNGEE, per germline. CDR3 protein: CASSAGINTEAFF. The CDR3 nucleotides are TGTGCCAGCAGCGCGGGGATAAACACTGAAGCTTTCTTT.

The chain has TRBV27 and TRBJ2-5; D call uncertain. The CDR3 loop spans 13 amino acids. CDR1 is MNHEY and CDR2 is SMNVEV in the germline V gene (reference sequence). V was clipped by 5 bases and J by 0 bases, with 7 bases between them. DNA for the CDR3: TGTGCCAGCAGTCTTTCGCACCAAGAGACCCAGTACTTC. It codes for CASSLSHQETQYF.

This chain links TRBV28 with TRBJ1-4; TRBD1 aligns across 7 bases. The CDR3 is 16 amino acids. Germline V gene sequence: CDR1 MDHEN, CDR2 SYDVKM. The junction had 7 bases not matched to a gene; V was cut back by 6 bases and J by 0 bases. Here the CDR3 reads CASSSRDSSTNEKLFF. CDR3 in DNA: TGTGCCAGCAGCTCTCGGGACAGCTCAACTAATGAAAAACTGTTTTTT.

The gene calls are TRBV12-5 and TRBJ1-1; possible D gene TRBD1, 6 bases. Germline V gene data show CDR1 as LGHNT and CDR2 as FRNRAP. CDR3 length: 12 amino acids. V shed 6 bases and J shed 11 bases, with 16 bases lying between them. The CDR3 reads CASGPTQGRAFF. As DNA, the CDR3 is TGTGCTAGTGGGCCGACACAGGGTAGGGCTTTCTTT. Full variable domain (outside the CDR3, taken from reference TRBV12-5 and TRBJ1-1): DARVTQTPRHKVTEMGQEVTMRCQPILGHNTVFWYRQTMMQGLELLAYFRNRAPLDDSGMPKDRFSAEMPDATLATLKIQPSEPRDSAVYFCASGPTQGRAFFGQGTRLTVV.

The rearrangement joins TRBV21-1 to TRBJ2-1; the table's TRBD2 call for D was not verified on the DNA. TRBV21-1 corresponds to a pseudogene. The CDR3 covers 19 residues. For the CDR3, the DNA is TGTGCCAGCAGCAAAGTCGGAACTAGCGGGAGGGCCGCCTACAATGAGCAGTTCTTC. As protein: CASSKVGTSGRAAYNEQFF.